This T cell receptor (beta chain) was sequenced in a study of cytomegalovirus exposure and HLA in healthy donors. Study-level background: Most donors, roughly 84% of approximately 400 genotyped, fell in the Caucasian-associated ancestry cluster.

Per germline, CDR1 MGHRA and CDR2 YSYEKL. This CDR3 has 16 amino acids. V lost 3 bases, J lost 2 bases, and 5 bases stayed unmatched. PCR amplification relied on 60 Vbeta primers (plus 13 Jbeta primers). Assay used: immunoSEQ multiplex PCR; TCRdb lists only in-frame clones, some missing. The sample yields more than 130,000 clones, about 80% seen once. This sequence was found in a man between 18 and 35 years old in good health and CMV-seronegative. The sample comprised PBMCs. The chain is built from TRBV4-1 and TRBJ1-5, with 9 positions matching TRBD1. CDR3 DNA sequence: TGCGCCAGCAGCCAGCCGGGACAGGGTGGCAATCAGCCCCAGCATTTT. It is translated as CASSQPGQGGNQPQHF.